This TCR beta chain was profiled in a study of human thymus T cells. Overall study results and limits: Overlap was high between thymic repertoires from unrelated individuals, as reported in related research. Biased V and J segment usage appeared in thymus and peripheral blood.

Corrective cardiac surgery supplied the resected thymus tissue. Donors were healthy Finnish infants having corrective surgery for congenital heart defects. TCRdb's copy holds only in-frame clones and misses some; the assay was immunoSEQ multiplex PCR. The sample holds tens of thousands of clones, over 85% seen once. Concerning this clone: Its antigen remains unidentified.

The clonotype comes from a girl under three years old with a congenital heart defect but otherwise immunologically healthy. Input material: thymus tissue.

CDR3 loop: CASSTTGTEDGYTF. The CDR3, as DNA: TGTGCCTCATCCACGACCGGGACAGAGGATGGCTACACCTTC. This chain connects TRBV30 to TRBJ1-2; TRBD1 aligns across 7 bases. The J segment lost 6 bases and the V segment lost 7 bases, leaving 14 bases of the junction unmatched. This CDR3 has 14 amino acids. The germline gives CDR1 GTSNPN, CDR2 SVGIG (reference sequence).